This TCR beta chain was captured in a study of blood T cell repertoires in COVID-19. Turning to the study itself: There were acute and convalescent COVID-19 samples, and they came from the United States, Italy and Spain.

The CDR3 runs 13 residues. The V end lost 2 bases, the J end lost 2 bases, and 6 bases lay between the germline ends. In germline, CDR1 is SGHDN, CDR2 FVKESK. Sequenced by immunoSEQ multiplex PCR; TCRdb stores in-frame clones only, minus some. The repertoire holds about 350,000 clones, over 75% seen once, with around 3% in the top ten. This TCR came from a woman aged 30 to 39 who had recovered from COVID-19. The specimen was PBMCs or T cells enriched from blood (not recorded which). The V and J genes are TRBV14 and TRBJ1-2, with D uncertain. The CDR3 region is CASSQFQNYGYTF. The CDR3 DNA sequence: TGTGCCAGCAGCCAATTTCAGAACTATGGCTACACCTTC. Filled out from reference TRBV14 and TRBJ1-2, the complete variable domain reads EAGVTQFPSHSVIEKGQTVTLRCDPISGHDNLYWYRRVMGKEIKFLLHFVKESKQDESGMPNNRFLAERTGGTYSTLKVQPAELEDSGVYFCASSQFQNYGYTFGSGTRLTVV.